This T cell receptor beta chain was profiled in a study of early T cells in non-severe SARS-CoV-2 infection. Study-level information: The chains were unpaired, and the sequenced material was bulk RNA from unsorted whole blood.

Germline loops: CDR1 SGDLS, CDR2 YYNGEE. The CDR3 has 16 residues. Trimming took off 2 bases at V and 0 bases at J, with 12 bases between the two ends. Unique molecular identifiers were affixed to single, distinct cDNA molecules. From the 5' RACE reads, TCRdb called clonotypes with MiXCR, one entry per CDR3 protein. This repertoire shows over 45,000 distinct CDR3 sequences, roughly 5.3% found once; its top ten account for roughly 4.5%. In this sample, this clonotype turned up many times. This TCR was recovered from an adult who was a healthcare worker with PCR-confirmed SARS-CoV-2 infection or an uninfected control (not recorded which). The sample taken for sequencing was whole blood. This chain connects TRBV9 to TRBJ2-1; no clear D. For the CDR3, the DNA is TGTGCCAGCAGCGTGTCTAGGAACCCCTCCTACAATGAGCAGTTCTTC. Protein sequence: CASSVSRNPSYNEQFF.